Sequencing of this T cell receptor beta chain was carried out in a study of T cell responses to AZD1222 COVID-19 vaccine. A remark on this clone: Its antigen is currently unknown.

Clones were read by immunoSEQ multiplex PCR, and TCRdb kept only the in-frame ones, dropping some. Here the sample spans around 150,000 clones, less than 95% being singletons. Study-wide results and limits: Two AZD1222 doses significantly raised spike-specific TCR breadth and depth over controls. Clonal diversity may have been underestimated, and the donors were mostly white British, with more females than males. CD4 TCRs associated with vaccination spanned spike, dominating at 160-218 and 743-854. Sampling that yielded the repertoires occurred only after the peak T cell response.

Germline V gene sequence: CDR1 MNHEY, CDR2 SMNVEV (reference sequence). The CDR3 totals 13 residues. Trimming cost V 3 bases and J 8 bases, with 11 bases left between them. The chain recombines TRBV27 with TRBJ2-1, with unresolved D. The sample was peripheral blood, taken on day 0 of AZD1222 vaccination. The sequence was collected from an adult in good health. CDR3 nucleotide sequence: TGTGCCAGCAGTTTCGGCGCTTTAGATGAGCAGTTCTTC. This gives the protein CASSFGALDEQFF.